This entry describes one T cell receptor (beta chain). Its antigen has not been determined. Per-base qualities were not stored, and no clone one base away is much larger. Receptor libraries were prepared by 5' RACE. TCRdb names Illumina HiSeq 2500 as the instrument used. A second PCR of roughly 7 to 11 cycles was performed with a sample-barcoded 5' primer and a J-beta primer mix. A unique molecular identifier was introduced onto each TCR beta cDNA molecule by a template-switch 5' adaptor carrying 12 random nucleotides. Each sample yielded at least 3 million CDR3-containing paired-end reads. First-strand cDNA was synthesized from all RNA with the Mint cDNA synthesis kit, primed by a TRBC-specific oligonucleotide. Following uracil-DNA glycosylase treatment, all cDNA underwent a first 18-cycle PCR with the universal primers M1SS and BC2_uni_R. The paper's data handling went like this. Each sample was normalized by randomly selecting 1 million high-quality reads, each carrying a distinct molecular identifier. Reads with shared molecular identifiers were discarded instead of being binned into consensus sequences. MiTCR, with a Q25 quality threshold and the strictest error-elimination algorithm, was used for CDR3 identification, clonotype clustering and error correction. A nonparametric unseen species model with Euler transformation was used to estimate a lower bound on total TCR beta diversity. TCRdb took the public reads, trimmed them with fastp at Q25, ran MiXCR for clone calling and kept in-frame beta chains. Every entry covers one CDR3 protein and lists the most common genes and DNA from its rows. The authors' filters were not applied to this entry. The sample table shows around 800,000 distinct CDR3 sequences, and 53% are seen once. The top ten clonotypes cover approximately 40% of the sample.

The donors were roughly 40 Caucasian individuals from Russia, aged roughly 6 to 100 years, who were systemically healthy. Approximately 9.3 milliliters of peripheral blood were collected from each donor into EDTA-treated Vacutainer tubes. Ficoll-Paque density-gradient centrifugation was used to isolate PBMCs, with at least 6 million obtained per sample. Trizol reagent was used to extract total RNA from the PBMCs, yielding at least 5 micrograms per sample. Naive CD45RAhigh/CD27high T cell percentages were measured by flow cytometry on a PBMC aliquot from every donor. The record originates from a study of blood T cells in healthy people across ages (dated by TCRdb to 2014 to 2015). With respect to the entire study: In model experiments, roughly one uniquely barcoded TCR beta cDNA molecule per two T cells was captured by template switching. The donors were split into four age groups: young (average around 17 years), middle-aged (around 37), aged (approximately 60) and long-lived (roughly 77). Using deep sequencing normalized with unique cDNA molecular identifiers, the study measured how TCR beta repertoire diversity changes with age. Two additional independent replicas of 1 million unique cDNA reads from the same blood draw were analyzed for two donors (one aged 18 to 30 and one aged 80 or older). Donors of different ages were randomly distributed across sequencing lanes to avoid experimental bias.

Study-level results and caveats: Compared with the aged group, the long-lived group had more naive CD4+ T cells, fewer expanded clones and increased TCR diversity, a pattern suggesting age selection. As age increased, observed TCR beta diversity per million T cells dropped in a roughly linear way, and a significant reduction was already evident by age roughly 36. The CMV infection status of donors was not known, potentially confounding age-related changes in expanded clonotypes. Observed TCR beta diversity correlated strongly with the percentage of naive T cells measured by flow cytometry. Estimates of total diversity based on one million sequenced T cells were considered lower bounds and underestimates. Bulk unsorted PBMC profiling prevented conclusive comparison of naive and antigen-experienced compartments.

From a lookup of the germline V gene, CDR1 and CDR2 are MNHEY and SVGAGI. The germline V and J ends show losses of 5 bases and 7 bases respectively, and no gene match explains 7 bases of the junction. The CDR3, from cysteine to phenylalanine, totals 15 residues. Only the CDR3 DNA is retained, 45 bases long and in frame from the first base. This sequence uses TRBV6-5 and TRBJ2-1, and TRBD2 aligns with 11 junction nucleotides. Specimen: blood. The source of this sequence is a man older than 75 in good health. The CDR3 corresponds to CASSPLAGVGNEQFF. The nucleotide sequence reads TGTGCCAGCAGTCCACTAGCGGGAGTCGGGAATGAGCAGTTCTTC.